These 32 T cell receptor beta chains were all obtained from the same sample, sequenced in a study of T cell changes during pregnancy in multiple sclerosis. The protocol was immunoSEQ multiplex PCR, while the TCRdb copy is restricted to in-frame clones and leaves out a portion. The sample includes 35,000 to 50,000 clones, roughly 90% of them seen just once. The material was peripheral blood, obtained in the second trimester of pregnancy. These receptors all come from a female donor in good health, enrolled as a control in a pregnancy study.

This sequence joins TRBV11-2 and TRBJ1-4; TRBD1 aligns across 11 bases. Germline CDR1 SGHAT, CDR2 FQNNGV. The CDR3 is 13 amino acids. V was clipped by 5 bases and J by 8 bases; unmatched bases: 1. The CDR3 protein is CASSRDRGEKLFF. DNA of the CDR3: TGTGCCAGCAGCAGGGACAGGGGGGAAAAACTGTTTTTT.

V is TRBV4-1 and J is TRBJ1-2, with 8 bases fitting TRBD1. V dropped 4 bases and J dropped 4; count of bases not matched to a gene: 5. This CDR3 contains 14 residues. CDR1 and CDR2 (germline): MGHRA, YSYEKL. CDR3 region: CASSPRGPIYGYTF. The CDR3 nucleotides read TGCGCCAGCAGCCCCAGGGGGCCAATCTATGGCTACACCTTC.

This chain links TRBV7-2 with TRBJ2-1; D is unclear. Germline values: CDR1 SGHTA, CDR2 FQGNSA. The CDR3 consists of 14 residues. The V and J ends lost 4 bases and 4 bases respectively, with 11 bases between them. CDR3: CASSSGSPYNEQFF. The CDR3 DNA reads TGTGCCAGCAGCTCAGGCAGTCCTTACAATGAGCAGTTCTTC.

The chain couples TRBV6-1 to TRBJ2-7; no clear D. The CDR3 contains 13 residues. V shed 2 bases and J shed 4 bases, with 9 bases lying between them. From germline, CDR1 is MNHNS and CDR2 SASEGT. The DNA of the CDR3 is TGTGCCAGCAGTGAATTTGGCTTTTACGAGCAGTACTTC. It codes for CASSEFGFYEQYF.

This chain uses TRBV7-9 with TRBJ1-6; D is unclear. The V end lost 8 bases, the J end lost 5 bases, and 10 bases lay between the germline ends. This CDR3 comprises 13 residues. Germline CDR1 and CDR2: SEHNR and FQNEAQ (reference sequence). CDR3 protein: CASDGADNSPLHF. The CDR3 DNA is TGTGCCAGCGACGGTGCGGATAATTCACCCCTCCACTTT.

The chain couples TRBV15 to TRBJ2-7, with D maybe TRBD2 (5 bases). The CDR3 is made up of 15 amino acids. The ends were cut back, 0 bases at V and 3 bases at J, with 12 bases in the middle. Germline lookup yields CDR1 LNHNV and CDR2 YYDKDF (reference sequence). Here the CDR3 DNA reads TGTGCCACCAGCAGAGATCGTCTGGGAGACTACGAGCAGTACTTC. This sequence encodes CATSRDRLGDYEQYF.

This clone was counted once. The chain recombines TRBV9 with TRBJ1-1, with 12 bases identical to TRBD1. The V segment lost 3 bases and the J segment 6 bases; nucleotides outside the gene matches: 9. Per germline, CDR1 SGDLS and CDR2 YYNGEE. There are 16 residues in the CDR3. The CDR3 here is CASSARPGQGAAEAFF. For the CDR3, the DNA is TGTGCCAGCAGCGCACGACCGGGACAGGGGGCTGCTGAAGCTTTCTTT. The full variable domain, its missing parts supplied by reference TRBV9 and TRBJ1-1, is DSGVTQTPKHLITATGQRVTLRCSPRSGDLSVYWYQQSLDQGLQFLIQYYNGEERAKGNILERFSAQQFPDLHSELNLSSLELGDSALYFCASSARPGQGAAEAFFGQGTRLTVV.

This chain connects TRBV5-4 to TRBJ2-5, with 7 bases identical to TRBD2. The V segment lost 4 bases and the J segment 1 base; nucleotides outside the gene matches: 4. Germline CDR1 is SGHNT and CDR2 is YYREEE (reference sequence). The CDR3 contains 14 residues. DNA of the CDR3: TGTGCCAGCAGCATTAGCGGGTCCCAAGAGACCCAGTACTTC. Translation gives CASSISGSQETQYF. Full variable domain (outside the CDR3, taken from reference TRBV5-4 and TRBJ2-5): ETGVTQSPTHLIKTRGQQVTLRCSSQSGHNTVSWYQQALGQGPQFIFQYYREEENGRGNFPPRFSGLQFPNYSSELNVNALELDDSALYLCASSISGSQETQYFGPGTRLLVL.

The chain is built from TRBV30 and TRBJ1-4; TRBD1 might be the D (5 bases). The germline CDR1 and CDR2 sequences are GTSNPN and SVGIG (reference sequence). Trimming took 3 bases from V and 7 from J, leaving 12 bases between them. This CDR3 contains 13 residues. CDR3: CAWRSWGGEKLFF. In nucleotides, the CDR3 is TGTGCCTGGAGGTCCTGGGGGGGTGAAAAACTGTTTTTT.

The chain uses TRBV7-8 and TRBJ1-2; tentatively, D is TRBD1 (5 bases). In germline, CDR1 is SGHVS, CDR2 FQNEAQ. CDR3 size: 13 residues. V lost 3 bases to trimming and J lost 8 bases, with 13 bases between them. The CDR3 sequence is CASSFAAGQGYTF. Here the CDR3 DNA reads TGTGCCAGCAGCTTCGCAGCAGGGCAAGGCTACACCTTC. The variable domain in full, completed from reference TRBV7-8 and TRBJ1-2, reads GAGVSQSPRYKVAKRGQDVALRCDPISGHVSLFWYQQALGQGPEFLTYFQNEAQLDKSGLPSDRFFAERPEGSVSTLKIQRTQQEDSAVYLCASSFAAGQGYTFGSGTRLTVV.

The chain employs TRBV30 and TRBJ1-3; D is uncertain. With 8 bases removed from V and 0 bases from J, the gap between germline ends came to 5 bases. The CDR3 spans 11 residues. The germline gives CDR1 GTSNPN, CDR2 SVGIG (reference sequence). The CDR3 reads CAQASGNTIYF. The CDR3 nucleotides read TGTGCCCAGGCCTCTGGAAACACCATATATTTT.

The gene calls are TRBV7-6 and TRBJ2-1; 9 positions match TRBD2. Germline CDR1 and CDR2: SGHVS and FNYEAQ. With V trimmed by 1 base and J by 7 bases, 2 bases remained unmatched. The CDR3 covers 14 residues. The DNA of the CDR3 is TGTGCCAGCAGCTTAGTGCGGGGGGGGAATGAGCAGTTCTTC. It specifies CASSLVRGGNEQFF.

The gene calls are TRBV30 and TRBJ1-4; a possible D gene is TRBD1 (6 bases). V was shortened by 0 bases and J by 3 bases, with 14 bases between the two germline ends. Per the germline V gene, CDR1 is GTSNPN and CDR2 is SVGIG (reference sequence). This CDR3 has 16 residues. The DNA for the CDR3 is TGTGCCTGGAGTGTAAAACCAGGGGCCGCTAATGAAAAACTGTTTTTT. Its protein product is CAWSVKPGAANEKLFF.

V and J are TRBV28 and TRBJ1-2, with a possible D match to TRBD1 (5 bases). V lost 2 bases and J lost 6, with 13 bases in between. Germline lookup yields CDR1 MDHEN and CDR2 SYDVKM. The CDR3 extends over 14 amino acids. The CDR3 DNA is TGTGCCAGCAGTTTAAGTACCTTGGGGCATGGCTACACCTTC. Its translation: CASSLSTLGHGYTF.

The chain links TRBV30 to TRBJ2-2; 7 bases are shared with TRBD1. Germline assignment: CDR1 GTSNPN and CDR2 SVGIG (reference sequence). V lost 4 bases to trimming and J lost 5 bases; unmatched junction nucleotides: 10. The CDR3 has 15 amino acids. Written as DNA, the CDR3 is TGTGCCTGGAATTTATGGACAGGAATGACCGGGGAGCTGTTTTTT. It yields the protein CAWNLWTGMTGELFF.

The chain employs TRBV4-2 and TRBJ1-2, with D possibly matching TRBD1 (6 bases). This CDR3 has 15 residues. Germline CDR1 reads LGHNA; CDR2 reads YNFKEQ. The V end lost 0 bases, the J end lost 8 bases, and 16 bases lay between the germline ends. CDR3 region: CASSQDSAGQWGYTF. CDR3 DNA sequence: TGTGCCAGCAGCCAAGATTCGGCCGGACAGTGGGGCTACACCTTC.

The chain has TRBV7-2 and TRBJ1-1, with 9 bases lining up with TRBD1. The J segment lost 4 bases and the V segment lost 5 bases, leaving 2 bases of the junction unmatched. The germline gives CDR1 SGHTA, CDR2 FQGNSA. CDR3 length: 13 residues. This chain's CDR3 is CASSQTGGTEAFF. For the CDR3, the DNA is TGTGCCAGCAGCCAGACAGGGGGCACTGAAGCTTTCTTT.

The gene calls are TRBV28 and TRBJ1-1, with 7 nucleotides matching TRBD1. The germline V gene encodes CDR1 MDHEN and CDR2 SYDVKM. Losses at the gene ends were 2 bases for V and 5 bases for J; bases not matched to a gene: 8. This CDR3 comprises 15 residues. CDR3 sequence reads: CASSLVGGASTEAFF. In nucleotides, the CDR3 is TGTGCCAGCAGTTTAGTAGGGGGCGCCTCAACTGAAGCTTTCTTT.

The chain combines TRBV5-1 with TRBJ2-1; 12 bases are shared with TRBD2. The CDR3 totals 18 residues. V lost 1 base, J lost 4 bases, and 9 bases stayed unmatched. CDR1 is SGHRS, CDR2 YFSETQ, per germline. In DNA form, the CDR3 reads TGCGCCAGCAGCTTGAGCTTGAGCCTAGCGGGAGGGTACAATGAGCAGTTCTTC. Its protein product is CASSLSLSLAGGYNEQFF.

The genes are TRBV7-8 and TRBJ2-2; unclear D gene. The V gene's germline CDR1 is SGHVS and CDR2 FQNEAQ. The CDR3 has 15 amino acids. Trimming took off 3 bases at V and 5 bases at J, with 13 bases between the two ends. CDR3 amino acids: CASSFSRARTGELFF. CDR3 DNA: TGTGCCAGCAGCTTTAGTCGAGCGAGAACCGGGGAGCTGTTTTTT.

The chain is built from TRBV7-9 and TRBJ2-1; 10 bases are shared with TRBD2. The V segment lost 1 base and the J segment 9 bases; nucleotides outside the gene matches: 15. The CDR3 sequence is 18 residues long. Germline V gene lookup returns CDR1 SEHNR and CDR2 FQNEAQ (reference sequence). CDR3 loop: CASSLGSSGRPKSGEQFF. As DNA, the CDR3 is TGTGCCAGCAGCTTAGGGAGTAGCGGGAGGCCCAAGTCGGGTGAGCAGTTCTTC.

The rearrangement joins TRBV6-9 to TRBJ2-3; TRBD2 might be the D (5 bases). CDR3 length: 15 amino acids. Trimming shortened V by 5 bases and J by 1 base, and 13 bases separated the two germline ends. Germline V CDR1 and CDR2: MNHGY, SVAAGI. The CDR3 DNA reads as TGTGCCAGCAGTAGAAAAGCGGACCGCACAGATACGCAGTATTTT. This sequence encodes CASSRKADRTDTQYF.

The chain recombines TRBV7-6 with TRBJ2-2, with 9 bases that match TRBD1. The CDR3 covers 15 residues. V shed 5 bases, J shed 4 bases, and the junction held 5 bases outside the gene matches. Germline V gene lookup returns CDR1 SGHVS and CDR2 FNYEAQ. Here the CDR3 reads CASSTGQGGTGELFF. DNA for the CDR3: TGTGCCAGCAGCACGGGACAGGGCGGCACCGGGGAGCTGTTTTTT.

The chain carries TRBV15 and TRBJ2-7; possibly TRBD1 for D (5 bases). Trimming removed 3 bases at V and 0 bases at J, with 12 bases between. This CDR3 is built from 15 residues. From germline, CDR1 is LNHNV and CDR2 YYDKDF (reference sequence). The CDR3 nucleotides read TGTGCCACCAGCAGCAGGGCGGTGAGCTCCTACGAGCAGTACTTC. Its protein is CATSSRAVSSYEQYF.

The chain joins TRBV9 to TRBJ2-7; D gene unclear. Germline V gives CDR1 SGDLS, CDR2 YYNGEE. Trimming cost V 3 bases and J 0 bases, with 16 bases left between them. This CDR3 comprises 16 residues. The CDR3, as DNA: TGTGCCAGCAGCGCTGGTACGGGTCTCAGCTCCTACGAGCAGTACTTC. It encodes CASSAGTGLSSYEQYF.

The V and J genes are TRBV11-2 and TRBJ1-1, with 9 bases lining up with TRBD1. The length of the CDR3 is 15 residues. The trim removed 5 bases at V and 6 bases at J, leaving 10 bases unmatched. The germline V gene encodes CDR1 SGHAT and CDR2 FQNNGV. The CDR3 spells CASSRARQGEPEAFF. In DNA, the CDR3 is TGTGCCAGCAGCCGCGCTCGACAGGGGGAACCTGAAGCTTTCTTT.

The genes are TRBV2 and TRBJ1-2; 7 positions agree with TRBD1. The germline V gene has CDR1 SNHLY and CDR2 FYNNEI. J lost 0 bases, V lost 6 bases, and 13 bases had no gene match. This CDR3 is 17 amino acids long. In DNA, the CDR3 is TGTGCCAGCAGCACGCCGGGACAGCAAACCGCTAACTATGGCTACACCTTC. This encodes CASSTPGQQTANYGYTF. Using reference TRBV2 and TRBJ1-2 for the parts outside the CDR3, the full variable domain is EPEVTQTPSHQVTQMGQEVILRCVPISNHLYFYWYRQILGQKVEFLVSFYNNEISEKSEIFDDQFSVERPDGSNFTLKIRSTKLEDSAMYFCASSTPGQQTANYGYTFGSGTRLTVV.

This chain's CDR3 is CAWSVRGQGTDTQYF. CDR3 in DNA: TGTGCCTGGAGTGTTCGAGGGCAGGGCACAGATACGCAGTATTTT. The rearrangement joins TRBV30 to TRBJ2-3, with D possibly being TRBD2 (5 bases). V gave up 0 bases and J gave up 1 base, with 11 bases separating them. From germline, CDR1 is GTSNPN and CDR2 SVGIG (reference sequence). The CDR3 has 15 residues.

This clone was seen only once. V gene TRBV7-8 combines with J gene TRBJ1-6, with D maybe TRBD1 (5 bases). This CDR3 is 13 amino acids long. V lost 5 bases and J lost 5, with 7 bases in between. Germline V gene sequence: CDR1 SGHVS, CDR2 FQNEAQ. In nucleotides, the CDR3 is TGTGCCAGCAGCGCACAGGATAATTCACCCCTCCACTTT. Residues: CASSAQDNSPLHF.

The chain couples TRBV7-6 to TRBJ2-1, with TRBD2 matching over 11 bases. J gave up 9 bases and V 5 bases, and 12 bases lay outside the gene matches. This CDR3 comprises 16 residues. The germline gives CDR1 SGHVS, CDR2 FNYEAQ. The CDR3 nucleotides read TGTGCCAGCAGCCCCATGGTACTAGCGGGAGTGAGTGAGCAGTTCTTC. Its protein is CASSPMVLAGVSEQFF.

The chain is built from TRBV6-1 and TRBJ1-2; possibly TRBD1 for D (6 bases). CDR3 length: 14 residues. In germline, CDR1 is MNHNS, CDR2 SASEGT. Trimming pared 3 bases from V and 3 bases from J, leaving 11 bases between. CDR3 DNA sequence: TGTGCCAGCAGTGATTGGGGACAAGACTATGGCTACACCTTC. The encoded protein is CASSDWGQDYGYTF.

The CDR3 sequence is CASSIRLAGGPGDTQYF. The DNA for the CDR3 is TGTGCCAGTAGTATTCGACTAGCGGGAGGGCCGGGAGATACGCAGTATTTT. This chain links TRBV19 with TRBJ2-3; 14 positions agree with TRBD2. The CDR3 sequence is 17 residues long. Per germline, CDR1 LNHDA and CDR2 SQIVND (reference sequence). After removal of 3 bases from V and 5 bases from J, the junction contained 7 bases not matched to a gene.